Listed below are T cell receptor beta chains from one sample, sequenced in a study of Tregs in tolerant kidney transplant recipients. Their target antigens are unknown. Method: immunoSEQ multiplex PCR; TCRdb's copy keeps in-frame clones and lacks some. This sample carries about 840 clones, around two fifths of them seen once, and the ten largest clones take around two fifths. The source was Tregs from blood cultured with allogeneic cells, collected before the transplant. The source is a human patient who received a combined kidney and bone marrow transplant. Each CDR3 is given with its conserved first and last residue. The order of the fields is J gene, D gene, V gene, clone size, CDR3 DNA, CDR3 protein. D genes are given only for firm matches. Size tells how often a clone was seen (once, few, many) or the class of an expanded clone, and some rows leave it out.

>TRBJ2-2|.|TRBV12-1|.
TGTGCCAGCAGTTTAGTTATTTCCGGGGAGCTGTTTTTT
CASSLVISGELFF
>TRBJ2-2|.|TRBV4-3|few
TGCGCCAGCAGCCAGTCCGTTGGTCTCGGGGAGCTGTTTTTT
CASSQSVGLGELFF
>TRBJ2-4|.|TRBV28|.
TGTGCCAGCAGTCGCCCAGCCTTCTTAGCCAAAAACATTCAGTACTTC
CASSRPAFLAKNIQYF
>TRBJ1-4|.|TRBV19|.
TGTGCTAAACCTTCAGGGTCGTGGAAACTGGTTTTT
CAKPSGSWKLVF
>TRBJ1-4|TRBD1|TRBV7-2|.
TGTGCCAGCAGCCCGAGACAGGGTTTCAATGAAAAACTGTTTTTT
CASSPRQGFNEKLFF
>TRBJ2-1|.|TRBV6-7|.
TGTGCCAGCAGTTACTCAGCGACGGATGAGCAGTTCTTC
CASSYSATDEQFF
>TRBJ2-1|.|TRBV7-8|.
TGTGCCAGCAGCTTAATGCCCAGGGCTGAGCAGTTCTTC
CASSLMPRAEQFF
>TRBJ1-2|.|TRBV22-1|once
TGTCCTGGGAGGGAAACGGGAGCGAGAAAGACCTATGGCTACACCTTC
CPGRETGARKTYGYTF
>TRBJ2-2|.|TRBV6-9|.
TGTGCCAGCAGTCGGGGGACCACGAACACCGGGGAGCTGTTTTTT
CASSRGTTNTGELFF
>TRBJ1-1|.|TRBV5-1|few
TGCGCCAGCAGGACAGGAGTGAACACTGAAGCTTTCTTT
CASRTGVNTEAFF
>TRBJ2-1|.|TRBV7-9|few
TGTGCCAGCACCTACCCGCTGACAGGCTCCTACAATGAGCAGTTCTTC
CASTYPLTGSYNEQFF
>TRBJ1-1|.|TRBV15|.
TGTGCCACAAAGGGACGGAACAGGCCCGGAGCTTTCTTT
CATKGRNRPGAFF
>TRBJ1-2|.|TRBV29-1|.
TGCAGCGTTTCCAACCTGCTTTCCACTAACTATGGCTACACCTTC
CSVSNLLSTNYGYTF
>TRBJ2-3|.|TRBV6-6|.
TGTGCCAGCAGTCACGGGGCACAAGCAGATACGCAGTATTTT
CASSHGAQADTQYF
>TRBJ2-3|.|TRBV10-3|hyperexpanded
TGTGCCATCGGAGACAGGAGGAGGACAGATACGCAGTATTTT
CAIGDRRRTDTQYF
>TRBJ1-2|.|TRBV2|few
TGTGCCAGCAGTGAAGACAGCGCAATCTATGGCTACACCTTC
CASSEDSAIYGYTF
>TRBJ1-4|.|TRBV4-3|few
TGCGCCAGCAGCCAAGATTCCAGGGGTGAAAAACTGTTTTTT
CASSQDSRGEKLFF